A single sample is the source of the 31 T cell receptor beta chains below, sequenced in a study of blood T cells in healthy people across ages. The use of a sample-barcoded 5' primer and a J-beta primer mix characterized a second PCR of about 7 to 12 cycles. TCRdb analysed the 5' RACE reads with MiXCR anew, one entry per CDR3 protein. Here the sample spans 780,000 or so distinct CDR3 sequences, approximately 53% being singletons. The sequenced material came from blood. Every receptor here comes from a man in his forties in good health.

This clonotype came up a few times. The chain joins TRBV12-3 or TRBV12-4 to TRBJ2-3, with no clear D. CDR3 length: 13 residues. Trimming left V 5 bases short and J 8 bases short, with 14 bases between. CDR3 region: CASSDPRFSTQYF. DNA of the CDR3: TGTGCCAGCAGTGACCCCCGGTTTAGTACGCAGTATTTT.

The sample holds a few counts of this clonotype. The rearrangement uses TRBV18 and TRBJ1-1; the match to TRBD1 covers 8 bases. This CDR3 has 16 residues. Germline CDR1 reads KGHSH; CDR2 reads LQKENI. Trimming took 3 bases from V and 0 from J; bases not matched to a gene: 6. CDR3 in amino acids: CASSPSRGLMNTEAFF. The DNA of the CDR3 is TGTGCCAGCTCACCTTCCAGGGGGCTCATGAACACTGAAGCTTTCTTT.

The genes are TRBV9 and TRBJ2-3, with D perhaps assigned TRBD1 or TRBD2 (5 bases each). V lost 5 bases, J lost 2 bases, and 15 bases lay in between. CDR3 length equals 15 residues. Germline CDR1 reads SGDLS; CDR2 reads YYNGEE. CDR3 loop: CASSYPGPSTDTQYF. The CDR3 bases are TGTGCCAGCAGTTATCCGGGACCGTCCACAGATACGCAGTATTTT. The full variable domain, with the rest looked up from reference TRBV9 and TRBJ2-3, is DSGVTQTPKHLITATGQRVTLRCSPRSGDLSVYWYQQSLDQGLQFLIQYYNGEERAKGNILERFSAQQFPDLHSELNLSSLELGDSALYFCASSYPGPSTDTQYFGPGTRLTVL.

This clonotype showed up just a few times. The CDR3 DNA is TGCAGTGCTAGAGATGTTGCGGGGGGCTACAATGAGCAGTTCTTC. Protein product: CSARDVAGGYNEQFF. The chain joins TRBV20-1 to TRBJ2-1, with 8 positions matching TRBD2. The ends lost 0 bases at V and 3 bases at J; junction bases unmatched: 4. There are 15 residues in the CDR3. Germline V gene sequence: CDR1 DFQATT, CDR2 SNEGSKA (reference sequence).

The chain links TRBV29-1 to TRBJ2-1; D could derive from TRBD1 or TRBD2 (5 bases each). V was cut by 4 bases and J by 0 bases, with 10 bases left in between. There are 14 residues in the CDR3. Germline loops: CDR1 SQVTM, CDR2 ANQGSEA. The CDR3, as DNA: TGCAGCGTTGTCGGGGCTGACTCCTACAATGAGCAGTTCTTC. Protein: CSVVGADSYNEQFF.

The table lists this clonotype with many counts. This rearrangement joins TRBV11-2 to TRBJ2-5; D is ambiguous. Germline V gives CDR1 SGHAT, CDR2 FQNNGV. This CDR3 is built from 17 residues. The germline V and J ends were trimmed by 5 bases and 5 bases, with 24 bases remaining between them. The chain's CDR3 is CASSLVSPGTPGETQYF. The CDR3 DNA reads TGTGCCAGCAGCCTGGTATCGCCTGGTACTCCCGGGGAGACCCAGTACTTC.

Note on this clonotype: This may come from a read error, since a much larger clone is one base off. The CDR3 DNA reads TGTGCCAGCAGCTTAGCTAGCGGCAACACAGATACGCAGTATTTT. Protein product: CASSLASGNTDTQYF. The chain joins TRBV7-2 to TRBJ2-3, with a tentative D call TRBD2 (6 bases). Germline V gene data show CDR1 as SGHTA and CDR2 as FQGNSA. V was shortened by 0 bases and J by 2 bases, with 9 bases between the two germline ends. This CDR3 comprises 15 residues.

This chain links TRBV29-1 with TRBJ2-3; 10 nucleotides match TRBD1. The germline gives CDR1 SQVTM, CDR2 ANQGSEA. The CDR3 sequence is 17 residues long. V was clipped by 4 bases and J by 7 bases; unmatched bases: 17. The CDR3 region has the DNA TGCAGCGTTGTTGGCCGACAGGGGGCGAAGTGGTCAAATACGCAGTATTTT. Its translation is CSVVGRQGAKWSNTQYF.

The gene calls are TRBV9 and TRBJ1-6, with 7 bases fitting TRBD1. J lost 6 bases, V lost 3 bases, and 3 bases had no gene match. This CDR3 region has 14 residues. The germline gives CDR1 SGDLS, CDR2 YYNGEE. CDR3 region: CASSAGQINSPLHF. For the CDR3, the DNA is TGTGCCAGCAGCGCGGGACAGATTAATTCACCCCTCCACTTT.

This clonotype was seen just once. The genes are TRBV11-3 and TRBJ2-1; D is ambiguous. V lost 2 bases and J lost 2, with 7 bases in between. The germline V gene has CDR1 SGHNT and CDR2 YENEEA. The CDR3 covers 14 residues. DNA for the CDR3: TGTGCCAGCAGCTTAAAGCCTGCCTACAATGAGCAGTTCTTC. This sequence encodes CASSLKPAYNEQFF. Complete variable domain (other parts from reference TRBV11-3 and TRBJ2-1): EAGVVQSPRYKIIEKKQPVAFWCNPISGHNTLYWYLQNLGQGPELLIRYENEEAVDDSQLPKDRFSAERLKGVDSTLKIQPAELGDSAVYLCASSLKPAYNEQFFGPGTRLTVL.

This clonotype has more than one count but fewer than ten. The chain employs TRBV3-1 and TRBJ2-7, with TRBD1 matching over 7 bases. Per germline, CDR1 LGHDT and CDR2 YNNKEL (reference sequence). With 6 bases clipped from V and 4 bases from J, the junction kept 12 bases outside the gene matches. The CDR3 sequence is 15 residues long. The CDR3 coding sequence is TGTGCCAGCAGTCGTGAACAGGGGAGAGGATACGAGCAGTACTTC. It yields the protein CASSREQGRGYEQYF.

This clonotype was found a few times. CDR3 nucleotides: TGCAGTGCCTTATTGACAGGAGCAGAGACCCAGTACTTC. Its translation: CSALLTGAETQYF. V gene TRBV20-1 combines with J gene TRBJ2-5, with a tentative D call TRBD1 (6 bases). Trimming pared 6 bases from V and 4 bases from J, leaving 15 bases between. Germline V CDR1 and CDR2: DFQATT, SNEGSKA (reference sequence). The CDR3 covers 13 residues.

This chain connects TRBV5-6 to TRBJ1-2; perhaps TRBD1 as D (6 bases). Trimming left V 0 bases short and J 5 bases short, with 14 bases between. The CDR3 covers 15 residues. Germline V gene sequence: CDR1 SGHDT, CDR2 YYEEEE. The CDR3 loop reads CASSLGLSGEYGYTF. CDR3 DNA: TGTGCCAGCAGCTTGGGTCTCTCAGGGGAATATGGCTACACCTTC.

A remark on this clonotype: Its ends do not fully match the called genes, so a read error is possible. The chain recombines TRBV7-9 with TRBJ2-5; TRBD2 matches at 8 bases. Germline V gene sequence: CDR1 SEHNR, CDR2 FQNEAQ (reference sequence). This CDR3 comprises 15 residues. CDR3 coding DNA: TGTGTCAGCAGCCATAGTTGGCTAGCGGGTAATGAGCAGTACTTC. Protein product: CVSSHSWLAGNEQYF.

The table lists this clonotype with a count of one. The CDR3 nucleotides read TGTGCCAGCTCACCAGACAGGATGAGTGAAGCTTTCTTT. Translation gives CASSPDRMSEAFF. The chain employs TRBV18 and TRBJ1-1; D is perhaps TRBD1 (6 bases). The length of the CDR3 is 13 residues. Trimming shortened V by 2 bases and J by 7 bases, and 11 bases separated the two germline ends. Germline V gives CDR1 KGHSH, CDR2 LQKENI.

The V and J genes are TRBV20-1 and TRBJ2-1; D ambiguous. Between the trimmed V and J ends, which lost 7 bases and 0 bases, there was a span of 7 bases. The CDR3 contains 12 residues. Germline values: CDR1 DFQATT, CDR2 SNEGSKA (reference sequence). The CDR3 nucleotides read TGCAGTGGACTGACCTCCTACAATGAGCAGTTCTTC. This encodes CSGLTSYNEQFF.

The CDR3 DNA reads TGTGCCAGCAGTACTCGGACTAGCGGGAGAGGTGAGCAGTTCTTC. The encoded protein is CASSTRTSGRGEQFF. The genes are TRBV28 and TRBJ2-1; 13 bases line up with TRBD2. With V trimmed by 5 bases and J by 9 bases, 7 bases remained unmatched. The CDR3 has 15 amino acids. Germline-derived CDR1 and CDR2 are MDHEN and SYDVKM.

This chain uses TRBV28 with TRBJ2-4; D is possibly TRBD2 (7 bases). The length of the CDR3 is 14 residues. In germline, CDR1 is MDHEN, CDR2 SYDVKM. Trimming left V 5 bases short and J 13 bases short, with 21 bases between. As DNA, the CDR3 is TGTGCCAGCAGTCCCCCGGGGGGCTTGGGGGAGCAGTACTTC. Translation gives CASSPPGGLGEQYF.

This clonotype was recorded a few times. The chain employs TRBV29-1 and TRBJ2-7; 9 bases line up with TRBD2. Germline CDR1 and CDR2: SQVTM and ANQGSEA. This CDR3 comprises 13 residues. The V segment lost 7 bases and the J segment 6 bases; nucleotides outside the gene matches: 10. The CDR3 spells CSATIAGVGEQYF. CDR3 nucleotide sequence: TGCAGCGCTACCATAGCGGGAGTAGGCGAGCAGTACTTC.

The chain carries TRBV5-4 and TRBJ1-1, with a tentative D call TRBD1 (6 bases). V lost 2 bases and J lost 7, with 12 bases in between. The CDR3 sequence is 13 residues long. Germline assignment: CDR1 SGHNT and CDR2 YYREEE (reference sequence). CDR3 in amino acids: CASSLKQGGEAFF. The CDR3 nucleotides read TGTGCCAGCAGCTTAAAACAGGGTGGTGAAGCTTTCTTT. The whole variable domain, filled in from reference TRBV5-4 and TRBJ1-1, reads ETGVTQSPTHLIKTRGQQVTLRCSSQSGHNTVSWYQQALGQGPQFIFQYYREEENGRGNFPPRFSGLQFPNYSSELNVNALELDDSALYLCASSLKQGGEAFFGQGTRLTVV.

The chain links TRBV28 to TRBJ1-1; D unclear. Germline-derived CDR1 and CDR2 are MDHEN and SYDVKM. Trimming stripped 6 bases from V and 0 bases from J, with 11 bases between. There are 14 residues in the CDR3. CDR3 bases: TGTGCCAGCAGGCCCCAGAAGGTGAACACTGAAGCTTTCTTT. It yields the protein CASRPQKVNTEAFF.

CDR3 sequence reads: CASSPGLAGASYNEQFF. The CDR3 DNA is TGTGCCAGCAGCCCGGGACTAGCGGGAGCATCCTACAATGAGCAGTTCTTC. The gene calls are TRBV5-4 and TRBJ2-1, with 14 bases that match TRBD2. Per germline, CDR1 SGHNT and CDR2 YYREEE (reference sequence). The junction had 4 bases not matched to a gene; V was cut back by 4 bases and J by 1 base. The length of the CDR3 is 17 residues. The whole variable domain, filled in from reference TRBV5-4 and TRBJ2-1, reads ETGVTQSPTHLIKTRGQQVTLRCSSQSGHNTVSWYQQALGQGPQFIFQYYREEENGRGNFPPRFSGLQFPNYSSELNVNALELDDSALYLCASSPGLAGASYNEQFFGPGTRLTVL.

CDR3 nucleotide sequence: TGTGCCAGCAGCTTACCCCCTGCCGACAGGATCTACTATGGCTACACCTTC. Translated: CASSLPPADRIYYGYTF. This rearrangement joins TRBV7-8 to TRBJ1-2; possibly TRBD1 for D (6 bases). Looked up from germline, CDR1 is SGHVS and CDR2 is FQNEAQ. Trimming took off 2 bases at V and 3 bases at J, with 19 bases between the two ends. This CDR3 comprises 17 residues.

This sequence joins TRBV27 and TRBJ2-4; 11 nucleotides match TRBD1. The J call may not be correct, given that the DNA end is closer to TRBJ2-7. The CDR3 is 17 amino acids. Germline V lookup: CDR1 MNHEY, CDR2 SMNVEV (reference sequence). CDR3 residues: CASSLGQGASLTYEQYF. DNA of the CDR3: TGTGCCAGCAGTCTTGGACAGGGGGCTTCTCTCACCTACGAGCAGTACTTC.

This clonotype was counted a few times. The chain is built from TRBV2 and TRBJ2-1, with D tentatively TRBD2 (5 bases). There are 12 residues in the CDR3. The ends were cut back, 6 bases at V and 15 bases at J, with 18 bases in the middle. The germline CDR1 and CDR2 sequences are SNHLY and FYNNEI. Written as DNA, the CDR3 is TGTGCCAGCAGCGGCGGGTTGAGCAGTCGGTTCTTC. Protein sequence: CASSGGLSSRFF.

The chain employs TRBV29-1 and TRBJ1-5, with TRBD1 as a possible D gene (5 bases). V dropped 7 bases and J dropped 4 bases, with 14 bases sitting between them. CDR1 and CDR2 from the germline V gene are SQVTM and ANQGSEA. The CDR3 loop spans 13 amino acids. CDR3 region: CSAIWGSNQPQHF. The CDR3 nucleotides read TGCAGCGCTATATGGGGGAGTAATCAGCCCCAGCATTTT.

In DNA, the CDR3 is TGTGCCAGCAGTCTGCCCCTCGGGGGCGTTCATGGCTACACCTTC. Its translation is CASSLPLGGVHGYTF. This rearrangement joins TRBV28 to TRBJ1-2; weak D call: TRBD1 (6 bases). Trimming left V 5 bases short and J 6 bases short, with 19 bases between. The CDR3 spans 15 residues. Germline-derived CDR1 and CDR2 are MDHEN and SYDVKM.

The CDR3: CASSLVHRDEQYF. The CDR3 region has the DNA TGTGCCAGCAGCTTAGTGCACAGGGACGAGCAGTACTTC. The chain combines TRBV11-2 with TRBJ2-1; D is possibly TRBD1 (6 bases). The end of the DNA is better explained by TRBJ2-7, so the J call may be wrong. The CDR3 loop spans 13 amino acids. From germline, CDR1 is SGHAT and CDR2 FQNNGV.

Only a few counts were recorded for this clonotype. This chain connects TRBV7-6 to TRBJ2-4; D call uncertain. The closer fit of TRBJ2-5 to the DNA end suggests the J call may be wrong. This CDR3 region has 13 residues. Germline lookup yields CDR1 SGHVS and CDR2 FNYEAQ. The CDR3 region is CASSRRLQETQYF. In DNA form, the CDR3 reads TGTGCCAGCAGCCGCCGGCTACAAGAGACCCAGTACTTC.

CDR3 coding DNA: TGTGCCAGCAGCACCGGGGCACCAAGGGACGAGCAGTACTTC. Translating gives CASSTGAPRDEQYF. This chain connects TRBV7-2 to TRBJ2-7; the D call may be TRBD1 or TRBD2 (5 bases each). Germline CDR1 SGHTA, CDR2 FQGNSA. The V gene lost 5 bases and the J gene lost 5 bases, with 16 bases spanning the gap. This CDR3 is 14 amino acids long. The variable domain in full, completed from reference TRBV7-2 and TRBJ2-7, reads GAGVSQSPSNKVTEKGKDVELRCDPISGHTALYWYRQSLGQGLEFLIYFQGNSAPDKSGLPSDRFSAERTGGSVSTLTIQRTQQEDSAVYLCASSTGAPRDEQYFGPGTRLTVT.

The genes are TRBV5-1 and TRBJ2-7, with 12 positions matching TRBD1. TRBJ2-5 matches the DNA end more closely, so the J call is doubtful. Looked up from germline, CDR1 is SGHRS and CDR2 is YFSETQ. The CDR3 loop spans 15 amino acids. The CDR3 region is CASRPGQGARETQYF. CDR3 nucleotides: TGCGCCAGCAGACCGGGACAGGGGGCGCGGGAGACCCAGTACTTC.